Shown below are 30 T cell receptor beta chains from a single sample sequenced in a study of blood T cell repertoires in COVID-19. Assay used: immunoSEQ multiplex PCR; TCRdb lists only in-frame clones, some missing. Of some 58,000 clones listed, about 92% are singletons. Material: peripheral blood. The receptors come from a man aged 50 to 60 with active COVID-19.

The V gene is TRBV27, the J gene TRBJ1-5, with a weak D call TRBD1 (6 bases). The CDR3 runs 15 residues. V lost 3 bases to trimming and J lost 7 bases, with 16 bases between them. Germline V CDR1 and CDR2: MNHEY, SMNVEV (reference sequence). CDR3 loop: CASSFSGPQGQPQHF. CDR3 sequence (DNA): TGTGCCAGCAGTTTTAGTGGACCCCAGGGGCAGCCCCAGCATTTT.

CDR3: CASSRGDTEAFF. The DNA for the CDR3 is TGTGCCAGCAGCCGGGGGGACACTGAAGCTTTCTTT. The genes are TRBV3-1 (or the pseudogene TRBV3-2) and TRBJ1-1, with D perhaps matching TRBD1 (5 bases). The CDR3 length is 12 residues. From germline, CDR1 is LGHDT and CDR2 YNNKEL (reference sequence). Deletions cut 4 bases from V and 3 bases from J, with 6 bases between.

The gene calls are TRBV7-8 and TRBJ1-3; 7 positions match TRBD1. The length of the CDR3 is 18 residues. Per germline, CDR1 SGHVS and CDR2 FQNEAQ. The trim removed 2 bases at V and 3 bases at J, leaving 13 bases unmatched. In nucleotides, the CDR3 is TGTGCCAGCAGCTTAAGGCGACAGGGCACTGGGGGTGGAAACACCATATATTTT. Its translation is CASSLRRQGTGGGNTIYF.

The sample holds a few counts of this clone. The CDR3: CASNNRAPIGNTIYF. The CDR3 bases are TGTGCCAGCAATAACAGGGCGCCCATTGGAAACACCATATATTTT. The chain joins TRBV28 to TRBJ1-3, with D possibly matching TRBD1 (6 bases). This CDR3 has 15 amino acids. Germline V gene lookup returns CDR1 MDHEN and CDR2 SYDVKM. V lost 7 bases, J lost 3 bases, and 16 bases lay in between.

The chain links TRBV7-9 to TRBJ2-7; 8 nucleotides match TRBD2. Germline assignment: CDR1 SEHNR and CDR2 FQNEAQ (reference sequence). V gave up 4 bases and J gave up 3 bases; unmatched junction bases: 17. There are 18 residues in the CDR3. The CDR3 region is CASSSHPLGGVADYEQYF. In nucleotides, the CDR3 is TGTGCCAGCAGCTCCCATCCCCTCGGGGGGGTTGCAGACTACGAGCAGTACTTC.

The chain combines TRBV29-1 with TRBJ2-5, with no clear D. CDR1 is SQVTM and CDR2 is ANQGSEA in the germline V gene. The CDR3 extends over 12 amino acids. Trimming took 5 bases from V and 5 from J, leaving 12 bases between them. CDR3 in DNA: TGCAGCGTTTCGGAAGTCAGGGAGACCCAGTACTTC. This sequence encodes CSVSEVRETQYF. Full variable domain (rest looked up from reference TRBV29-1 and TRBJ2-5): SAVISQKPSRDICQRGTSLTIQCQVDSQVTMMFWYRQQPGQSLTLIATANQGSEATYESGFVIDKFPISRPNLTFSTLTVSNMSPEDSSIYLCSVSEVRETQYFGPGTRLLVL.

The gene calls are TRBV27 and TRBJ2-1; 9 nucleotides match TRBD2. The CDR3 has 15 amino acids. Per germline, CDR1 MNHEY and CDR2 SMNVEV (reference sequence). Losses at the gene ends were 3 bases for V and 4 bases for J; bases not matched to a gene: 4. DNA of the CDR3: TGTGCCAGCAGTTTGTCTAGCGGGATTTACAATGAGCAGTTCTTC. Its protein is CASSLSSGIYNEQFF.

CDR3 nucleotides: TGCGCCAGCAGTCCCACTAGCGTGAGCTACGAGCAGTACTTC. Encoded protein: CASSPTSVSYEQYF. The V gene is TRBV5-1, the J gene TRBJ2-7; TRBD2 aligns across 7 bases. The germline V gene has CDR1 SGHRS and CDR2 YFSETQ. The J segment lost 3 bases and the V segment lost 5 bases, leaving 8 bases of the junction unmatched. This CDR3 contains 14 residues.

The chain uses TRBV25-1 and TRBJ2-1, with TRBD1 identical over 11 bases. With 10 bases clipped from V and 4 bases from J, the junction kept 15 bases outside the gene matches. The CDR3 spans 17 residues. Germline-derived CDR1 and CDR2 are MGHDK and SYGVNS. The CDR3 protein is CANRTGGVPYPYNEQFF. The DNA for the CDR3 is TGTGCCAACCGGACAGGGGGCGTCCCATACCCGTACAATGAGCAGTTCTTC.

The rearrangement joins TRBV24-1 to TRBJ2-1; D may be TRBD1 (6 bases). V shed 4 bases and J shed 5 bases, with 11 bases lying between them. Germline values: CDR1 KGHDR, CDR2 SFDVKD. The CDR3 extends over 14 amino acids. The CDR3 protein is CATSDPDRNNEQFF. The CDR3 region has the DNA TGTGCCACCAGTGACCCCGACAGGAACAATGAGCAGTTCTTC.

The table lists this clone with a count of one. The chain employs TRBV4-3 and TRBJ1-5; TRBD1 might be the D (6 bases). Between the trimmed V and J ends, which lost 0 bases and 4 bases, there was a span of 10 bases. Germline CDR1 reads LGHNA; CDR2 reads YSLEER. CDR3 length: 15 amino acids. The DNA for the CDR3 is TGCGCCAGCAGCCAAGAACAGGGAGTTAATCAGCCCCAGCATTTT. Translated: CASSQEQGVNQPQHF.

The chain combines TRBV7-3 with TRBJ2-2; 10 positions match TRBD1. Germline loops: CDR1 SGHTA, CDR2 FQGTGA. J gave up 0 bases and V 4 bases, and 2 bases lay outside the gene matches. CDR3 size: 16 residues. CDR3 bases: TGTGCCAGCAGCTGGACAGGGGGTACGAACACCGGGGAGCTGTTTTTT. Residues: CASSWTGGTNTGELFF.

This rearrangement joins TRBV6-5 to TRBJ2-1, with TRBD2 matching 11 bases. The germline gives CDR1 MNHEY, CDR2 SVGAGI. The J segment lost 8 bases and the V segment lost 4 bases, leaving 10 bases of the junction unmatched. CDR3 size: 16 residues. The CDR3 sequence is CASSWVAGGPVDEQFF. In DNA form, the CDR3 reads TGTGCCAGCAGTTGGGTAGCGGGAGGGCCGGTGGATGAGCAGTTCTTC.

J is TRBJ1-2 and V is TRBV5-5; D uncertain. Trimming removed 2 bases at V and 8 bases at J, with 19 bases between. CDR3 length: 15 residues. In germline, CDR1 is SGHKS, CDR2 YYEKEE (reference sequence). The CDR3 reads CASSFELTGIGGYTF. CDR3 in DNA: TGTGCCAGCAGCTTCGAGTTGACCGGGATCGGCGGCTACACCTTC.

In its sample, this clone is medium-sized. The V and J genes are TRBV15 and TRBJ1-5; the match to TRBD1 covers 11 bases. V was pared by 3 bases and J by 1 base, with 5 bases of the junction left unmatched. CDR3 length equals 17 residues. The V gene's germline CDR1 is LNHNV and CDR2 YYDKDF (reference sequence). The CDR3 protein is CATSRDRGRASNQPQHF. CDR3 nucleotide sequence: TGTGCCACCAGCAGGGACAGGGGGCGGGCGAGCAATCAGCCCCAGCATTTT. The complete variable domain, with remaining parts taken from reference TRBV15 and TRBJ1-5, reads DAMVIQNPRYQVTQFGKPVTLSCSQTLNHNVMYWYQQKSSQAPKLLFHYYDKDFNNEADTPDNFQSRRPNTSFCFLDIRSPGLGDTAMYLCATSRDRGRASNQPQHFGDGTRLSIL.

In DNA, the CDR3 is TGTGCCAGCATTGGGACACCCTCCTACGAGCAGTACTTC. Protein product: CASIGTPSYEQYF. The chain carries TRBV25-1 and TRBJ2-7, with D possibly TRBD1 on 6 matching bases. CDR3 size: 13 residues. Trimming took 7 bases from V and 0 from J, leaving 10 bases between them. CDR1 is MGHDK, CDR2 SYGVNS, per germline.

Of note for this clone: Relative to the germline gene, one junction end is altered; a read error may explain this. The gene calls are TRBV7-7 and TRBJ2-5, with unresolved D. Germline assignment: CDR1 SSHAT and CDR2 FNYEAQ (reference sequence). The CDR3 loop spans 15 amino acids. The DNA for the CDR3 is TGTGCTAGCAGCTTAACGACAAATCGACGGGAGACCCAGTACTTC. It is translated as CASSLTTNRRETQYF.

The CDR3 DNA sequence: TGTGCCAGCAGCTTGGATTTGACAGGAAGGTCCTACGAGCAGTACTTC. It yields the protein CASSLDLTGRSYEQYF. V is TRBV5-4 and J is TRBJ2-7; tentatively, D is TRBD1 (6 bases). The length of the CDR3 is 16 residues. V was shortened by 0 bases and J by 1 base, with 14 bases between the two germline ends. Germline CDR1 SGHNT, CDR2 YYREEE (reference sequence).

The chain links TRBV6-5 to TRBJ2-3, with a possible D match to TRBD2 (6 bases). From germline, CDR1 is MNHEY and CDR2 SVGAGI. V was pared by 7 bases and J by 2 bases, with 13 bases between. The CDR3 totals 14 residues. The CDR3 here is CASTDAGNTDTQYF. The CDR3 DNA sequence: TGTGCCAGCACCGACGCGGGAAACACAGATACGCAGTATTTT.

The rearrangement joins TRBV28 to TRBJ2-3; tentatively, D is TRBD2 (6 bases). CDR3 length: 13 amino acids. Germline CDR1 MDHEN, CDR2 SYDVKM. Trimming took off 11 bases at V and 2 bases at J, with 14 bases between the two ends. CDR3 nucleotide sequence: TGTGCCGGGGGGAAGGGGTTCACAGATACGCAGTATTTT. This encodes CAGGKGFTDTQYF.

The V call is TRBV5-1, the J call TRBJ1-1; TRBD1 agrees at 7 bases. The V segment lost 4 bases and the J segment 3 bases; nucleotides outside the gene matches: 12. CDR3 size: 16 residues. Germline CDR1 is SGHRS and CDR2 is YFSETQ. Here the CDR3 DNA reads TGCGCCAGCAGCCCAATGGGGGGACAGCCGGACACTGAAGCTTTCTTT. This encodes CASSPMGGQPDTEAFF.

The rearrangement joins TRBV9 to TRBJ2-1; D gene ambiguous. This CDR3 is 15 amino acids long. Germline CDR1 reads SGDLS; CDR2 reads YYNGEE. Trimming removed 4 bases at V and 0 bases at J, with 11 bases between. The CDR3 loop is CASSPSVGSYNEQFF. DNA of the CDR3: TGTGCCAGCAGCCCCAGCGTGGGCTCCTACAATGAGCAGTTCTTC. The entire variable domain, with the rest obtained from reference TRBV9 and TRBJ2-1, is as follows: DSGVTQTPKHLITATGQRVTLRCSPRSGDLSVYWYQQSLDQGLQFLIQYYNGEERAKGNILERFSAQQFPDLHSELNLSSLELGDSALYFCASSPSVGSYNEQFFGPGTRLTVL.

This rearrangement joins TRBV5-4 to TRBJ2-1, with D possibly TRBD2 on 6 matching bases. The CDR3 runs to 12 residues. V gave up 4 bases and J gave up 9 bases, with 11 bases separating them. Germline V gives CDR1 SGHNT, CDR2 YYREEE (reference sequence). The CDR3: CASSGGRTEQFF. For the CDR3, the DNA is TGTGCCAGCAGCGGGGGGAGGACTGAGCAGTTCTTC.

This clone has only one observation. The genes are TRBV7-9 and TRBJ2-7; 10 bases are a match to TRBD1. This CDR3 comprises 15 residues. Unmatched junction bases numbered 9, after V lost 7 bases and J lost 3 bases. Per germline, CDR1 SEHNR and CDR2 FQNEAQ (reference sequence). The CDR3 loop reads CASNSLRDRGYEQYF. Here the CDR3 DNA reads TGTGCCAGCAACTCACTCCGGGACAGGGGCTACGAGCAGTACTTC.

The chain joins TRBV18 to TRBJ2-7; D may be TRBD1 (5 bases). Per germline, CDR1 KGHSH and CDR2 LQKENI. Trimming removed 3 bases at V and 4 bases at J, with 13 bases between. The CDR3 contains 14 residues. The CDR3 here is CASSPRLGEYEQYF. CDR3 nucleotides: TGTGCCAGCTCACCGCGCCTAGGGGAATACGAGCAGTACTTC.

This chain uses TRBV6-5 with TRBJ1-4; D is unresolved. Trimming removed 7 bases from V and 7 bases from J, with 7 bases in between. Germline V gives CDR1 MNHEY, CDR2 SVGAGI. The CDR3 has 11 amino acids. CDR3 in amino acids: CASIAPEKLFF. Written as DNA, the CDR3 is TGTGCCAGCATAGCCCCTGAAAAACTGTTTTTT.

J is TRBJ2-1 and V is TRBV12-3 or TRBV12-4; D unresolved. V lost 6 bases and J lost 5, with 8 bases in between. CDR3 length equals 12 residues. The CDR3 nucleotides read TGTGCCAGCAGAGTGGCGGACAATGAGCAGTTCTTC. Its translation: CASRVADNEQFF.

This clone appeared a single time. The chain employs TRBV7-9 and TRBJ2-3, with a weak D call TRBD2 (6 bases). Per the germline V gene, CDR1 is SEHNR and CDR2 is FQNEAQ (reference sequence). V was clipped by 5 bases and J by 4 bases, with 13 bases between them. This CDR3 comprises 14 residues. The DNA for the CDR3 is TGTGCCAGCAGCCATAGCGGCCGACCAGATACGCAGTATTTT. Its protein product is CASSHSGRPDTQYF.

The chain carries TRBV15 and TRBJ2-1; D is possibly TRBD1 (5 bases). Per germline, CDR1 LNHNV and CDR2 YYDKDF (reference sequence). The CDR3 spans 13 residues. V lost 5 bases to trimming and J lost 7 bases, with 12 bases between them. The CDR3 DNA follows: TGTGCCACCAGCCTCCAGGGTTGGAATGAGCAGTTCTTC. Its translation is CATSLQGWNEQFF.

The chain uses TRBV30 and TRBJ1-4; D may be TRBD1 (5 bases). CDR3 length equals 15 residues. The V and J ends lost 0 bases and 3 bases respectively, with 11 bases between them. Germline lookup yields CDR1 GTSNPN and CDR2 SVGIG (reference sequence). The CDR3 DNA reads as TGTGCCTGGAGTGTAGGGGTCAGCCCTAATGAAAAACTGTTTTTT. It specifies CAWSVGVSPNEKLFF.